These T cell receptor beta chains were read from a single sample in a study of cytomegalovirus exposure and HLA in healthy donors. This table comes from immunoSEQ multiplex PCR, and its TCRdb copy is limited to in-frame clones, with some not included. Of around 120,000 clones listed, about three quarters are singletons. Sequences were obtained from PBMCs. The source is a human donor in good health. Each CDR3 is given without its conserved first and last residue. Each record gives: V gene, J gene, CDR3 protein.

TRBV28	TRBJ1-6	ATNNRDRGYSPLH
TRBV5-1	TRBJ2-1	ASMVVLAGGDYNEQF
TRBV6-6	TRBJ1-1	ASSYLMNTEAF
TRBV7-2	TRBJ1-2	ASRYTRAGYGYT
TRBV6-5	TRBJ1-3	ASSYSSTGNTIY
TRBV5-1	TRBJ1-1	ASSSSGTGGYTEAF
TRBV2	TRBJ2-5	ASSLLAQETQY
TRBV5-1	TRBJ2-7	ASSSGQGYEQY
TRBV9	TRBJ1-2	ASSLQGEGDGYT
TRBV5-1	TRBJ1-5	ASSLGGENQPQH
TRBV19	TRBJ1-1	ASRTYRDRGAEAF
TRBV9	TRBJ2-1	ASSVYSGGAESEQF
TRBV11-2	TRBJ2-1	ASSLDRGSEQF
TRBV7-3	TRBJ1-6	ASSTGDSPLH
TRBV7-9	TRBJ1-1	ASSPGGAGTF
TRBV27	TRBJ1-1	ASSFHGQGVVTEAF
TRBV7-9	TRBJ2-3	ASSSGGQGADTQY
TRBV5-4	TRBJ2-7	ASSLDRGHEQY
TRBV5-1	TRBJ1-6	ASSKRRDSYNSPLH
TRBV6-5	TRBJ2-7	ASKLAGSGEQY
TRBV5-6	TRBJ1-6	ASAVRGNSPLH
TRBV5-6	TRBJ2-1	ASSSGTGYNEQF
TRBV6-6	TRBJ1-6	ASSSQENSPLH
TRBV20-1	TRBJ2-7	SASVSYEQY
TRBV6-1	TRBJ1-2	ASSEGQGQSYQGYT
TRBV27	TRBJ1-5	ASSLSGSLNQPQH
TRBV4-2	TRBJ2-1	ASSQPDRGPDL
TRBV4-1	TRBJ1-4	ASSKVGGEKLF
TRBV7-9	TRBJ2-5	ASSLGEMTQY
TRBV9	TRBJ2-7	ASSAKDRGHDEQY
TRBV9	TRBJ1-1	ASSGTPGQGHTEAF
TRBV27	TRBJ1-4	ASRRKEDEKLF
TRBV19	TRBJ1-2	ASSSPTDANYGYT
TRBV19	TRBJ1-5	ASSLDWGQKYSNQPQH
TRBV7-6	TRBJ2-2	ASSLSTGDHGELF
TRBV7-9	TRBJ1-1	ASSLALRLGTEAF
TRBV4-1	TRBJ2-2	ASSPQPHIAGGNTGELF
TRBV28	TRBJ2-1	ASRAWGGGIFGNEQF
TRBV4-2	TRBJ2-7	ASSFGGGQEQY
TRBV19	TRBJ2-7	ASSMTNYEQY
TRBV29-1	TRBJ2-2	SGGGQYTGELF